This TCR beta chain was obtained from a study of T cells after yellow fever vaccination. Study observations and caveats: Subsequent booster samples again held most clones from primary vaccination (96% CD4, 88% CD8). Researchers cautioned that FACS-sorted repertoires could harbor abundant clonotypes contaminating from the bulk population.

As TCR cDNA was made by 5'RACE template switching, a universal primer site and UMIs were added. One entry per CDR3 protein, called by TCRdb with MiXCR from the 5' RACE reads. The sample has 500,000 to 650,000 distinct CDR3 sequences; around an eighth are singletons. This clonotype was counted only a few times. Its antigen remains unidentified. Sequenced material: PBMCs, taken on the day of the yellow fever booster vaccination. The TCR comes from a man aged 30 to 39 who received the YFV17D yellow fever vaccine.

The CDR3 DNA is TGCGCCAGCAGCTTGGAGGGGGCGCGGAGGCAGCCCCAGCATTTT. This translates into CASSLEGARRQPQHF. The V gene is TRBV5-1, the J gene TRBJ1-5, with 7 bases aligning to TRBD1. This CDR3 is 15 amino acids long. V shed 0 bases and J 7 bases; nucleotides not matched to a gene: 7. Germline CDR1 is SGHRS and CDR2 is YFSETQ.